The 15 T cell receptor beta chains presented below share a single source sample, sequenced in a study of vaccination and CD4 T cells after COVID-19. Treatment specified: roughly 10-day PBMC culture with coronavirus spike peptide pools or control peptides (ViraFEST assay). Their cognate antigens are unknown. Sequence data for DNA of cultured CD4+ T cells were generated by the Oncomine TCR Beta short-read assay. TCRdb called the PCR reads again in MiXCR, with one record for every CDR3 protein. The sample holds several thousand distinct CDR3 sequences, about 70% seen once. The source material was CD4+ T cells from blood, cultured in vitro. The source is a human donor who had recovered from COVID-19.

The chain combines TRBV20-1 with TRBJ1-2; 8 nucleotides align to TRBD1. CDR1 is DFQATT and CDR2 is SNEGSKA in the germline V gene (reference sequence). The CDR3 totals 15 residues. V lost 2 bases and J lost 5; bases outside the gene matches: 10. CDR3 coding DNA: TGCAGTGCTAGACAAAGACAGGGGATCCAATATGGCTACACCTTC. It encodes CSARQRQGIQYGYTF.

V and J are TRBV6-4 and TRBJ2-3; TRBD2 aligns across 7 bases. The V and J ends lost 2 bases and 5 bases, in that order; junction bases with no gene match: 7. The CDR3 consists of 15 residues. Germline lookup yields CDR1 MRHNA and CDR2 SNTAGT. The CDR3 loop is CASSDEAGWGDTQYF. Here the CDR3 DNA reads TGTGCCAGCAGTGACGAAGCGGGGTGGGGAGATACGCAGTATTTT.

This chain joins TRBV29-1 and TRBJ2-1, with D perhaps TRBD1 or TRBD2 (5 bases each). Trimming removed 7 bases from V and 16 bases from J, with 23 bases in between. The germline gives CDR1 SQVTM, CDR2 ANQGSEA. CDR3 size: 12 residues. The CDR3 reads CSALPTPGRQFF. The DNA for the CDR3 is TGCAGCGCCCTACCTACCCCGGGACGCCAATTCTTC.

This clonotype occurred a few times. This chain connects TRBV27 to TRBJ2-7; D not certain. Germline CDR1 MNHEY, CDR2 SMNVEV (reference sequence). The CDR3 has 17 amino acids. Between the trimmed V and J ends, which lost 6 bases and 7 bases, there was a span of 28 bases. CDR3 protein: CASRTPTLRPVREEQYF. DNA for the CDR3: TGTGCCAGCAGAACCCCGACCCTACGGCCGGTAAGAGAGGAGCAGTACTTC.

The chain carries TRBV6-1 and TRBJ1-3; D gene uncertain. V was clipped by 1 base and J by 0 bases, with 10 bases between them. The V gene's germline CDR1 is MNHNS and CDR2 SASEGT. This CDR3 spans 16 amino acids. CDR3: CASSEGQLSSGNTIYF. In nucleotides, the CDR3 is TGTGCCAGCAGTGAAGGTCAGTTGAGCTCTGGAAACACCATATATTTT.

The V gene is TRBV19, the J gene TRBJ2-3; TRBD2 matches 11 bases. This CDR3 has 15 amino acids. Trimming at V came to 5 bases and at J to 4 bases, leaving 5 bases not matched to a gene. Germline V gene lookup returns CDR1 LNHDA and CDR2 SQIVND (reference sequence). The CDR3 nucleotides are TGTGCCAGTAGTCCCCTAGCGGGAGGATCAGATACGCAGTATTTT. Its translation is CASSPLAGGSDTQYF.

The CDR3 DNA follows: TGTGCCAGCAGCTCAAAAAACCAAAACCAAGAGACCCAGTACTTC. Its translation: CASSSKNQNQETQYF. This chain links TRBV7-9 with TRBJ2-5, with D hard to call. Per germline, CDR1 SEHNR and CDR2 FQNEAQ (reference sequence). The V end lost 4 bases, the J end lost 0 bases, and 12 bases lay between the germline ends. The CDR3 is made up of 15 amino acids.

V gene TRBV11-3 combines with J gene TRBJ2-2; the match to TRBD1 covers 9 bases. V dropped 3 bases and J dropped 2; count of bases not matched to a gene: 4. This CDR3 comprises 16 residues. Germline-derived CDR1 and CDR2 are SGHNT and YENEEA. CDR3 region: CASSFRTGVNTGELFF. The CDR3 bases are TGTGCCAGCAGCTTTAGGACAGGGGTTAACACCGGGGAGCTGTTTTTT. The whole variable domain, remainder taken from reference TRBV11-3 and TRBJ2-2, is EAGVVQSPRYKIIEKKQPVAFWCNPISGHNTLYWYLQNLGQGPELLIRYENEEAVDDSQLPKDRFSAERLKGVDSTLKIQPAELGDSAVYLCASSFRTGVNTGELFFGEGSRLTVL.

This sequence joins TRBV2 and TRBJ2-2, with 9 bases matching TRBD2. The germline V gene encodes CDR1 SNHLY and CDR2 FYNNEI. This CDR3 contains 16 residues. Unmatched junction bases numbered 9, after V lost 3 bases and J lost 7 bases. The DNA of the CDR3 is TGTGCCAGCAGTGACCGATCAGCGGGAGGTGGCGGGGAGCTGTTTTTT. It yields the protein CASSDRSAGGGGELFF.

The sample holds one count of this clonotype. V usage is TRBV6-4 and J usage is TRBJ1-1; unclear D gene. There are 15 residues in the CDR3. V shed 0 bases and J shed 1 base, with 9 bases lying between them. The V gene's germline CDR1 is MRHNA and CDR2 SNTAGT. The CDR3 loop is CASSDSARANTEAFF. CDR3 nucleotides: TGTGCCAGCAGTGACTCGGCACGGGCGAACACTGAAGCTTTCTTT.

This chain connects TRBV20-1 to TRBJ2-3, with TRBD2 matching over 8 bases. CDR1 is DFQATT and CDR2 is SNEGSKA in the germline V gene (reference sequence). V trimming: 5 bases; J trimming: 8 bases; junction bases outside the gene matches: 15. CDR3 length equals 15 residues. The CDR3, as DNA: TGCAGTGCTGGAAATAGCGGGGTGGGGTATGTTACGCAGTATTTT. It codes for CSAGNSGVGYVTQYF.

This chain connects TRBV6-1 to TRBJ2-1; 11 bases align to TRBD2. Germline-derived CDR1 and CDR2 are MNHNS and SASEGT. The CDR3 is made up of 17 amino acids. V lost 5 bases to trimming and J lost 9 bases; unmatched junction nucleotides: 15. The CDR3 spells CASSPPLSSGRRGEQFF. The CDR3 region has the DNA TGTGCCAGCAGTCCACCACTCTCTAGCGGGAGGAGGGGTGAGCAGTTCTTC.

The chain joins TRBV7-8 to TRBJ1-5; a weak D match, TRBD1 (5 bases). V was clipped by 3 bases and J by 0 bases, with 18 bases between them. Germline V gene data show CDR1 as SGHVS and CDR2 as FQNEAQ. This CDR3 region has 18 residues. The DNA of the CDR3 is TGTGCCAGCAGCTTTTTATTGGCAGGGAGGTATAGCAATCAGCCCCAGCATTTT. Protein product: CASSFLLAGRYSNQPQHF.

This chain uses TRBV11-3 with TRBJ1-6; 8 bases match TRBD1. The trim removed 4 bases at V and 5 bases at J, leaving 7 bases unmatched. Germline V lookup: CDR1 SGHNT, CDR2 YENEEA. This CDR3 contains 16 residues. CDR3 nucleotide sequence: TGTGCCAGCAGCTCCCGACAGGGGCACGATAATTCACCCCTCCACTTT. Translation: CASSSRQGHDNSPLHF.

This clonotype was found a few times. The chain is built from TRBV6-5 and TRBJ2-7; D is ambiguous. The germline V gene has CDR1 MNHEY and CDR2 SVGAGI. V dropped 0 bases and J dropped 2 bases, with 14 bases sitting between them. The CDR3 has 16 residues. The CDR3 DNA sequence: TGTGCCAGCAGTTACTCGACTGGAACGGAGACCTACGAGCAGTACTTC. It translates to CASSYSTGTETYEQYF.